This is a list of T cell receptor beta chains from one sample in a study of T cell changes during pregnancy in multiple sclerosis. The table came from immunoSEQ multiplex PCR; TCRdb's copy has only in-frame clones and leaves some out. The profile shows around 65,000 clones, more than 75% of them singletons. The sequences come from peripheral blood, collected in the third trimester of pregnancy. Receptor source: a female donor in good health, enrolled as a control in a pregnancy study. The CDR3 runs from the conserved cysteine through the conserved F or W. The D gene is left open where the match is weak. The size entry is marked missing in some rows and otherwise reads once, few, many or a size class.

>TRBV7-2|NA|TRBJ1-5|NA
CASSSPGDQPQHF
TGTGCCAGCAGCTCCCCCGGTGATCAGCCCCAGCATTTT
>TRBV29-1|TRBD1|TRBJ1-3|NA
CSVGQGSGNTIYF
TGCAGCGTTGGACAGGGCTCTGGAAACACCATATATTTT
>TRBV9|TRBD1|TRBJ1-2|few
CASSVQTGNNYGYTF
TGTGCCAGCAGCGTGCAGACAGGGAATAACTATGGCTACACCTTC
>TRBV30|TRBD2|TRBJ2-5|NA
CAWSVLGGRETQYF
TGTGCCTGGAGTGTATTGGGGGGGAGGGAGACCCAGTACTTC
>TRBV2|NA|TRBJ1-1|once
CASKREGSTEAFF
TGTGCCAGCAAGCGGGAGGGGAGCACTGAAGCTTTCTTT
>TRBV4-3|NA|TRBJ2-1|NA
CASSQVRVSSRGKQFF
TGCGCCAGCAGCCAAGTGCGGGTCTCGTCCAGAGGCAAGCAGTTCTTC
>TRBV4-2|TRBD2|TRBJ2-3|NA
CASSHERGSTDTQYF
TGTGCCAGCAGCCACGAGCGGGGGAGCACAGATACGCAGTATTTT
>TRBV6-4|NA|TRBJ1-2|NA
CASSPEEGYGYTF
TGTGCCAGCAGTCCCGAGGAGGGCTATGGCTACACCTTC
>TRBV9|TRBD1|TRBJ2-3|NA
CASSVGQGSSWTDTQYF
TGTGCCAGCAGCGTCGGACAGGGGAGTTCTTGGACAGATACGCAGTATTTT
>TRBV25-1|TRBD1|TRBJ1-1|NA
CASSVNRDRAKAFF
TGTGCCAGCAGTGTGAATCGGGACAGGGCGAAAGCTTTCTTT
>TRBV15|TRBD1|TRBJ2-5|NA
CATGQGPQETQYF
TGTGCCACCGGACAGGGACCCCAAGAGACCCAGTACTTC
>TRBV6-6|TRBD2|TRBJ2-3|NA
CATQRGTTDTQYF
TGTGCCACCCAGCGGGGTACCACAGATACGCAGTATTTT
>TRBV7-9|NA|TRBJ2-5|NA
CASSRGDFQETQYF
TGTGCCAGCAGCCGAGGGGACTTCCAAGAGACCCAGTACTTC
>TRBV5-5|TRBD1|TRBJ2-5|NA
CASSSRDRGGETQYF
TGTGCCAGCAGCTCCCGGGACAGGGGAGGAGAGACCCAGTACTTC
>TRBV10-3|NA|TRBJ2-2|NA
CATGQPRDTGELFF
TGTGCCACCGGACAGCCTCGGGACACCGGGGAGCTGTTTTTT
>TRBV5-4|TRBD2|TRBJ2-1|once
CASRSSGRANYEQFF
TGTGCCAGCAGATCTAGCGGGAGGGCAAACTATGAGCAGTTCTTC
>TRBV5-1|NA|TRBJ1-4|NA
CASSSGQTGANEKLFF
TGCGCCAGCAGCTCTGGTCAAACAGGAGCTAATGAAAAACTGTTTTTT
>TRBV28|NA|TRBJ1-1|NA
CASSLRGMNTEAFF
TGTGCCAGCAGCCTCCGCGGGATGAACACTGAAGCTTTCTTT
>TRBV4-3|NA|TRBJ1-2|NA
CASSQGTGPYGYTF
TGCGCCAGCAGCCAAGGCACAGGGCCTTATGGCTACACCTTC
>TRBV7-2|NA|TRBJ1-5|NA
CASTSAGGNQPQHF
TGTGCCAGCACGTCCGCCGGGGGCAATCAGCCCCAGCATTTT
>TRBV9|NA|TRBJ1-1|NA
CASSVDQGNTEAFF
TGTGCCAGCAGCGTAGACCAGGGCAACACTGAAGCTTTCTTT
>TRBV4-2|NA|TRBJ1-3|NA
CASSQASTGPGNTIYF
TGTGCCAGCAGCCAGGCTTCTACAGGGCCCGGAAACACCATATATTTT
>TRBV2|NA|TRBJ1-6|NA
CATASRRDSPLHF
TGTGCCACGGCCTCGCGCAGGGATTCACCCCTCCACTTT
>TRBV7-2|TRBD1|TRBJ1-5|NA
CASSLAATGGNQPQHF
TGTGCCAGCAGCTTAGCGGCAACAGGGGGCAATCAGCCCCAGCATTTT
>TRBV14|TRBD1|TRBJ1-3|NA
CASSRDRRLDGNTIYF
TGTGCCAGCAGCCGGGACAGGCGTTTGGATGGAAACACCATATATTTT
>TRBV7-2|NA|TRBJ2-4|NA
CASSLGETAAKNIQYF
TGTGCCAGCAGCTTAGGAGAGACAGCAGCCAAAAACATTCAGTACTTC
>TRBV6-1|NA|TRBJ1-2|NA
CASYRVNYGYTF
TGTGCCAGCTACAGGGTTAACTATGGCTACACCTTC
>TRBV28|TRBD2|TRBJ2-1|NA
CASSIGTRLFF
TGTGCCAGCTCAATCGGGACTAGACTGTTCTTC
>TRBV5-5|NA|TRBJ2-6|NA
CASSLVVSGANVLTF
TGTGCCAGCAGCTTGGTAGTATCTGGGGCCAACGTCCTGACTTTC
>TRBV7-6|TRBD1|TRBJ1-6|NA
CASSPLLGQGEWGENSPLHF
TGTGCCAGCAGCCCCCTGCTCGGACAGGGGGAATGGGGAGAGAATTCACCCCTCCACTTT
>TRBV7-9|TRBD1|TRBJ1-2|NA
CASSAGTGSIYGYTF
TGTGCCAGCAGCGCAGGGACAGGCAGTATCTATGGCTACACCTTC
>TRBV29-1|NA|TRBJ2-7|NA
CSVAGWGVRYYEQYF
TGCAGCGTTGCAGGGTGGGGGGTACGCTACTACGAGCAGTACTTC
>TRBV6-1|NA|TRBJ1-2|NA
CASGPITYYGYTF
TGTGCCAGCGGGCCTATTACCTACTATGGCTACACCTTC
>TRBV9|NA|TRBJ1-1|NA
CASSPRPGSTEAFF
TGTGCCAGCAGCCCCAGACCAGGTAGCACTGAAGCTTTCTTT
>TRBV28|TRBD2|TRBJ2-5|few
CASSLSYSGETQYF
TGTGCCAGCAGTTTAAGCTATAGCGGGGAGACCCAGTACTTC
>TRBV7-3|TRBD2|TRBJ2-1|once
CASSLGTSPHEQFF
TGTGCCAGCAGCTTAGGGACTAGCCCCCATGAGCAGTTCTTC
>TRBV4-3|TRBD2|TRBJ2-7|NA
CASSRELAGTYEQYF
TGCGCCAGCAGCCGAGAACTAGCGGGAACCTACGAGCAGTACTTC
>TRBV4-2|NA|TRBJ2-2|NA
CASSRSSDTNTGELFF
TGTGCCAGCAGCCGCAGCTCCGACACAAACACCGGGGAGCTGTTTTTT
>TRBV7-9|NA|TRBJ1-5|NA
CASSPEGGLNQPQHF
TGTGCCAGCAGCCCCGAGGGGGGGCTTAATCAGCCCCAGCATTTT
>TRBV5-1|TRBD1|TRBJ2-1|NA
CASSTRSTGGSYNEQFF
TGCGCCAGCAGTACTCGTTCTACAGGGGGCTCCTACAATGAGCAGTTCTTC
>TRBV28|TRBD2|TRBJ2-7|NA
CASRSGEGNEQYF
TGTGCCAGCAGAAGCGGGGAAGGCAACGAGCAGTACTTC
>TRBV6-1|TRBD2|TRBJ2-7|NA
CASSDRAGRYEQYF
TGTGCCAGCAGTGATAGAGCGGGGAGATACGAGCAGTACTTC
>TRBV2|NA|TRBJ1-2|NA
CASRVFSINYGYTF
TGTGCCAGCAGGGTCTTCTCTATTAACTATGGCTACACCTTC
>TRBV7-2|NA|TRBJ2-1|NA
CASSLRQVGLDEQFF
TGTGCCAGCAGCTTAAGGCAGGTGGGTTTAGATGAGCAGTTCTTC
>TRBV6-5|TRBD2|TRBJ2-3|NA
CASSYGRGGSTDTQYF
TGTGCCAGCAGTTACGGGCGCGGGGGGTCCACAGATACGCAGTATTTT
>TRBV29-1|TRBD1|TRBJ1-4|NA
CSVPGGIGTNEKLFF
TGCAGCGTTCCAGGGGGAATCGGAACTAATGAAAAACTGTTTTTT
>TRBV15|NA|TRBJ2-7|NA
CATSRAGGGLSPEYF
TGTGCCACCAGCAGAGCGGGGGGCGGTCTGAGCCCGGAGTACTTC
>TRBV7-8|NA|TRBJ1-6|NA
CASSFRLGPNSPLHF
TGTGCCAGCAGCTTTAGGCTGGGGCCGAATTCACCCCTCCACTTT
>TRBV2|TRBD1|TRBJ1-2|once
CASSEFGQGANYGYTF
TGTGCCAGCAGTGAATTTGGACAGGGAGCTAACTATGGCTACACCTTC
>TRBV2|NA|TRBJ2-6|NA
CASLESSGANVLTF
TGTGCCAGCCTTGAGAGCTCTGGGGCCAACGTCCTGACTTTC
>TRBV10-3|TRBD1|TRBJ1-2|NA
CAINPDRGYGYTF
TGTGCCATCAATCCAGACAGGGGCTATGGCTACACCTTC
>TRBV2|TRBD1|TRBJ1-1|NA
CASSSIRDRNTEAFF
TGTGCCAGCAGTTCGATCCGGGACAGAAACACTGAAGCTTTCTTT
>TRBV4-3|NA|TRBJ1-1|NA
CASSQESGQNTEAFF
TGCGCCAGCAGCCAAGAAAGCGGGCAGAACACTGAAGCTTTCTTT
>TRBV27|NA|TRBJ1-1|NA
CASSFGGLTGAFF
TGTGCCAGCAGTTTTGGGGGCCTCACCGGAGCTTTCTTT
>TRBV4-3|TRBD1|TRBJ1-2|NA
CASSQEDRDGYTF
TGCGCCAGCAGCCAAGAAGACAGGGACGGCTACACCTTC
>TRBV12-5|NA|TRBJ1-5|NA
CASGLVHKDEGAGEVVQPQHF
TGTGCTAGTGGTTTGGTACATAAAGACGAAGGGGCAGGTGAGGTCGTTCAGCCCCAGCATTTT
>TRBV4-3|TRBD2|TRBJ2-6|NA
CASTPSGGASGANVLTF
TGCGCCAGCACCCCTAGCGGGGGGGCATCTGGGGCCAACGTCCTGACTTTC
>TRBV20-1|NA|TRBJ1-2|NA
CSAANYGYTF
TGCAGTGCCGCTAACTATGGCTACACCTTC
>TRBV4-3|NA|TRBJ1-4|NA
CASSQEGGEGEKLFF
TGCGCCAGCAGCCAAGAAGGGGGGGAAGGGGAAAAACTGTTTTTT
>TRBV2|TRBD1|TRBJ1-1|few
CASSDQGQVSTEAFF
TGTGCCAGCAGTGATCAAGGACAGGTTAGCACTGAAGCTTTCTTT